The text below deals with one T cell receptor beta chain. This clonotype was counted ten times or more. Its antigen target is currently unknown. No quality values exist for individual bases; no much larger clone is one base distant. Explained via the paper, the time point label denotes: sample taken at primary tumor resection. TCR sequencing used whole RNA extracted from tumor and nontumor lung tissue, or from cryopreserved PBMC samples, without cell sorting. Donors were 72 patients with early-stage, untreated non-small cell lung cancer from the lung TRACERx cohort. Patients were selected for TCR sequencing only if sufficient RNA was available from at least two tumor regions. A lung pathologist reviewed the tumor and adjacent nontumor lung specimens before the specimens were selected. The library was made by 5' RACE. TCRdb names NextSeq 500 as the instrument used. To allow correction of PCR and sequencing errors, the TCR library protocol tagged every TCR cDNA molecule with a unique molecular identifier. Turning to the authors' computational methods: Decombinator tools were used for TCR identification, UMI-based error correction and CDR3 extraction. Expanded TCRs were defined as those above a frequency of 2 per 1,000, corresponding to the top 1% of the tumor frequency distribution. Each repertoire was subsampled 100 times to 5,000 TCRs, after which Renyi diversity was computed with the R vegan package. CDR3 similarity networks were built from amino acid triplet string-kernel similarity, with CDR3s being connected when pairwise similarity was above 0.82. TCRdb's own reprocessing of the public reads used fastp at Q25 and MiXCR and kept productive beta chains. Rows are combined by CDR3 protein, so each entry shows the most common genes and DNA. TCRdb's processing, not the study's, gives the V and J calls here. In all, the sample holds 9,500 to 14,000 distinct CDR3 sequences, and 3% to 5% of those were seen once. In total, the top ten clones hold around 7.6% of the sample.

This entry comes from a study of spatial heterogeneity in lung cancer (dated by TCRdb to the late 2010s). Background for the entire study: More beta-chain than alpha-chain transcripts were consistently detected, likely reflecting higher beta-chain transcript abundance. In the raw uncorrected reads, each unique combination of TCR and UMI appeared more than ten times on average. At surgery, both alpha and beta chains were TCR-sequenced in 200 to 250 tumor regions, 63 to 80 matched nontumor lung samples and over 50 PBMC samples. Nonsynonymous mutation counts, determined by whole-exome sequencing of tumor tissue, were related to TCR repertoire features. In non-small cell lung cancer, the study made a quantitative comparison of TCR alpha and beta repertoires among multiple tumor regions, matched nontumor lung and blood.

Results the study describes overall, beyond this receptor: Confirming at a functional level the hypothesis that regional TCRs recognize regional mutations was considered to require additional single-cell paired TCR alpha and beta sequencing.

The TCR originated in a male donor with early-stage non-small cell lung cancer. Sample: normal lung tissue next to the tumor, taken at surgery.

The DNA sequence is TGTGCCAGCAGCTTGGCTTTATGGGCAGGGGGTGAAGCTTTCTTT. It translates as CASSLALWAGGEAFF. This chain is built from TRBV5-6 and TRBJ1-1; the central 7 bases match TRBD1. From V the trimming removes 0 bases and from J it removes 7 bases, while the gene matches leave 9 bases of the junction unaccounted for. From cysteine to phenylalanine, the CDR3 is 15 amino acids long. The CDR3 DNA has 45 bases and is translated from base 1. The CDR1 and CDR2 encoded by the germline V gene are SGHDT and YYEEEE.